This T cell receptor beta chain was captured in a study of control samples from healthy donors and cancer patients. The CDR3 runs 11 residues. Germline V lookup: CDR1 ENHRY, CDR2 SYGVKD. V shed 11 bases and J shed 9 bases, with 13 bases lying between them. Generated by immunoSEQ multiplex PCR, the TCRdb table keeps only in-frame clones and is missing some. The sample holds some 160,000 clones, roughly 92% seen once. The sequence was collected from a woman in her 30s in good health. This rearrangement joins TRBV10-3 to TRBJ2-2; D is possibly TRBD1 (6 bases). Sequences were obtained from blood. CDR3 DNA sequence: TGTGCCTCTATACAGGGTCGGGAGCTGTTTTTT. It is translated as CASIQGRELFF.